This TCR beta chain is drawn from a study of cytomegalovirus exposure and HLA in healthy donors. A single count supports this clone. Its specificity is not known. The study, taken as a whole, reports: An apparent linkage of common viral pathogens to several of the most significant clusters emerged in a later analysis.

PCR amplification relied on 60 Vbeta primers (plus 13 Jbeta primers). Sequencing used immunoSEQ multiplex PCR; TCRdb keeps in-frame clones, though not all of them. Of 100,000 to 150,000 clones in the sample, approximately 87% were seen once. The sequenced material came from PBMCs. The clonotype originates from a woman aged 25 to 45 in good health and CMV-seronegative.

In DNA form, the CDR3 reads TGTGCCAGCAGCACGGGACTAGCTAGCACAGATACGCAGTATTTT. Its translation is CASSTGLASTDTQYF. The rearrangement uses TRBV7-2 and TRBJ2-3, with 9 nucleotides matching TRBD2. The germline V gene has CDR1 SGHTA and CDR2 FQGNSA. The junction had 3 bases not matched to a gene; V was cut back by 5 bases and J by 0 bases. The CDR3 runs to 15 residues.